This TCR beta chain was identified in a study of spatial heterogeneity in lung cancer. Time point denoted: sample taken at primary tumor resection. Material for sequencing was whole RNA from tumor, nontumor lung or frozen PBMC, left unsorted. The donor group consisted of around 66 patients who had untreated, early-stage non-small cell lung cancer. V trimming: 5 bases; J trimming: 8 bases; junction bases outside the gene matches: 3. Germline CDR1 SGDLS, CDR2 YYNGEE. The CDR3 totals 13 residues. This clonotype has only a few counts. TCRdb analysed the 5' RACE reads with MiXCR anew, one entry per CDR3 protein. The sample holds around 11,000 distinct CDR3 sequences, approximately 4% seen once.

This clonotype was sampled from a male donor with early-stage non-small cell lung cancer. The sequencing here drew on normal lung tissue next to the tumor, taken at surgery. The rearrangement links TRBV9 to TRBJ1-4, with 10 bases lining up with TRBD1. The DNA for the CDR3 is TGTGCCAGCAGGGGGACAGGGGAAGAAAAACTGTTTTTT. It encodes CASRGTGEEKLFF.